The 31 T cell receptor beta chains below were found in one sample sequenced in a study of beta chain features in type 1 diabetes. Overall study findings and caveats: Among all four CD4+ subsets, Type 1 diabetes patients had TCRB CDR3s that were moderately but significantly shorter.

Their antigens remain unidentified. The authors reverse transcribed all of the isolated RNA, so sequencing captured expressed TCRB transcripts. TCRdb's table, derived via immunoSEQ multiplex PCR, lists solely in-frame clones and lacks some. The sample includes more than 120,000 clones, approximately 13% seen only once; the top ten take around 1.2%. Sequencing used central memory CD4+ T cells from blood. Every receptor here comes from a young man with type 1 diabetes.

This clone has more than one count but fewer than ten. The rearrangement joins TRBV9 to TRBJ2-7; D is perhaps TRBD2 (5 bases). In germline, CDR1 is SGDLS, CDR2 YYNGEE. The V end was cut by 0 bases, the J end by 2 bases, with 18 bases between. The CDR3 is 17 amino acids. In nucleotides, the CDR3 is TGTGCCAGCAGCGTAGCTTTAAACTCAAGGACTCCCTACGAGCAGTACTTC. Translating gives CASSVALNSRTPYEQYF.

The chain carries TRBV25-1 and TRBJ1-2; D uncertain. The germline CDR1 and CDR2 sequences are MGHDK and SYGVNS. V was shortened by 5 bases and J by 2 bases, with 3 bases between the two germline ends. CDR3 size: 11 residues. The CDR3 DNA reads TGTGCCAGCAGTCGCAACTATGGCTACACCTTC. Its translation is CASSRNYGYTF.

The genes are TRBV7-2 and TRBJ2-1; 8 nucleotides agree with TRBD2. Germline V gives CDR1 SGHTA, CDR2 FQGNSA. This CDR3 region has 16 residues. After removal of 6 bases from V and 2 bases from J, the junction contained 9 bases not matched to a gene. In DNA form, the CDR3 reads TGTGCCAGCAGTCGTTATACTAGCGGCCCCTACAATGAGCAGTTCTTC. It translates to CASSRYTSGPYNEQFF.

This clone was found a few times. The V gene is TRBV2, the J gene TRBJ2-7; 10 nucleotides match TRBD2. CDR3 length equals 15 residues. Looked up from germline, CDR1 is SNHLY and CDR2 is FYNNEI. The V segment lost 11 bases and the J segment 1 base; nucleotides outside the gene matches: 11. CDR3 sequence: CADARTSGGSYEQYF. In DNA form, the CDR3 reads TGTGCCGACGCTAGGACTAGCGGCGGGTCCTACGAGCAGTACTTC.

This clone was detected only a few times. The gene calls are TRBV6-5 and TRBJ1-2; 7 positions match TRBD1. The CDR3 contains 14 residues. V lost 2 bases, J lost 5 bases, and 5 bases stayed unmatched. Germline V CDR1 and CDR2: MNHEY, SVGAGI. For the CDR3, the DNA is TGTGCCAGCAGTTACGAAGGGGGCAGTTATGGCTACACCTTC. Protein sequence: CASSYEGGSYGYTF.

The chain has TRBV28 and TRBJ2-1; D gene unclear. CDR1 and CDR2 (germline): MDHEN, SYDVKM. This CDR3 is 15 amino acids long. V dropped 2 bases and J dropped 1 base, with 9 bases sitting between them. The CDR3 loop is CASSLGLGSYNEQFF. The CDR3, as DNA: TGTGCCAGCAGTTTAGGCCTCGGGTCCTACAATGAGCAGTTCTTC.

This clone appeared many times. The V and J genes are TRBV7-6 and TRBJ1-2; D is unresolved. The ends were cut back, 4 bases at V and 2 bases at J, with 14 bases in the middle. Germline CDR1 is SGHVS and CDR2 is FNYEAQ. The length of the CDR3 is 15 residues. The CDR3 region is CASSSALGRNYGYTF. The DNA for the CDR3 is TGTGCCAGCAGCTCCGCGTTAGGACGGAACTATGGCTACACCTTC. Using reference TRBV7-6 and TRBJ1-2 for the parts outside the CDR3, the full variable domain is GAGVSQSPRYKVTKRGQDVALRCDPISGHVSLYWYRQALGQGPEFLTYFNYEAQQDKSGLPNDRFSAERPEGSISTLTIQRTEQRDSAMYRCASSSALGRNYGYTFGSGTRLTVV.

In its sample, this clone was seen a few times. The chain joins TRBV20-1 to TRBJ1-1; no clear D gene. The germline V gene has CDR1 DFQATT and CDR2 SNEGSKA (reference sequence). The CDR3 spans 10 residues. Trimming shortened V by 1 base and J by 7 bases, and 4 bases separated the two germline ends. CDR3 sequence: CSARVGEAFF. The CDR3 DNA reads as TGCAGTGCTAGAGTAGGTGAAGCTTTCTTT.

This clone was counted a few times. The CDR3 nucleotides are TGTGCCAGCAGTTTGTACAGGGTTGGAGAGACCCAGTACTTC. This translates into CASSLYRVGETQYF. The chain is built from TRBV28 and TRBJ2-5, with a weak D call TRBD1 (6 bases). Germline-derived CDR1 and CDR2 are MDHEN and SYDVKM. This CDR3 comprises 14 residues. The V end was cut by 3 bases, the J end by 4 bases, with 12 bases between.

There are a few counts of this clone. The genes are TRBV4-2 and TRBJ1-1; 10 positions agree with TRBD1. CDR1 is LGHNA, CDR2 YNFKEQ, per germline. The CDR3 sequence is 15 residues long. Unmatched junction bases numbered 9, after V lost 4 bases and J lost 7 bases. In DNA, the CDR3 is TGTGCCAGCAGCCGACCGGGACAGGGGCATGGTGAAGCTTTCTTT. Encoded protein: CASSRPGQGHGEAFF.

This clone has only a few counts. CDR3 residues: CASSEAVDRRNYGYTF. In nucleotides, the CDR3 is TGTGCCAGCAGTGAAGCGGTGGACAGGAGAAACTATGGCTACACCTTC. This chain uses TRBV6-1 with TRBJ1-2; TRBD1 matches 7 bases. The CDR3 is 16 amino acids. V was pared by 0 bases and J by 2 bases, with 6 bases of the junction left unmatched. The germline V gene encodes CDR1 MNHNS and CDR2 SASEGT.

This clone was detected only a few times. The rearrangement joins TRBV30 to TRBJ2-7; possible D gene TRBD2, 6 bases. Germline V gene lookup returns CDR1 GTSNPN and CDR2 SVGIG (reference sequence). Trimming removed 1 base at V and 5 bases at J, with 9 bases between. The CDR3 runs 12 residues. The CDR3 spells CAWSGGGDEQYF. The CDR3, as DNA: TGTGCCTGGAGTGGCGGAGGGGACGAGCAGTACTTC.

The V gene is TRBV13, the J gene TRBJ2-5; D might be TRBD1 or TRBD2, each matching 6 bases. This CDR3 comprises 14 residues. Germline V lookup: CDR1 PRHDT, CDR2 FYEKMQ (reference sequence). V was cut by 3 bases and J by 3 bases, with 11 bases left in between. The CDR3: CASSFGGLKETQYF. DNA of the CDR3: TGTGCCAGCAGCTTTGGGGGGCTTAAAGAGACCCAGTACTTC.

CDR3 in DNA: TGCGCCAGCAGCTTGAGGGAGGAGTCACCCCTCCACTTT. Its protein is CASSLREESPLHF. The chain recombines TRBV5-1 with TRBJ1-6; D unclear. The CDR3 consists of 13 residues. Trimming removed 1 base at V and 10 bases at J, with 9 bases between. The germline CDR1 and CDR2 sequences are SGHRS and YFSETQ. Filled out from reference TRBV5-1 and TRBJ1-6, the complete variable domain reads KAGVTQTPRYLIKTRGQQVTLSCSPISGHRSVSWYQQTPGQGLQFLFEYFSETQRNKGNFPGRFSGRQFSNSRSEMNVSTLELGDSALYLCASSLREESPLHFGNGTRLTVT.

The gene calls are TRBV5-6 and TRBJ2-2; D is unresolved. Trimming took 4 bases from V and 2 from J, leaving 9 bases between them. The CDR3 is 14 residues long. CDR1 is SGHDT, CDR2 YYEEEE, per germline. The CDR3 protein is CASSPGPNTGELFF. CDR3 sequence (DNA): TGTGCCAGCAGCCCCGGACCTAACACCGGGGAGCTGTTTTTT.

The DNA for the CDR3 is TGTGCCAGTAGTATTCAGTGGGGAAGCAATCAGCCCCAGCATTTT. As protein: CASSIQWGSNQPQHF. The rearrangement uses TRBV19 and TRBJ1-5; no firm D call. Germline V gene lookup returns CDR1 LNHDA and CDR2 SQIVND (reference sequence). Trimming took off 3 bases at V and 1 base at J, with 10 bases between the two ends. The length of the CDR3 is 15 residues. Variable domain in full (rest from reference TRBV19 and TRBJ1-5): DGGITQSPKYLFRKEGQNVTLSCEQNLNHDAMYWYRQDPGQGLRLIYYSQIVNDFQKGDIAEGYSVSREKKESFPLTVTSAQKNPTAFYLCASSIQWGSNQPQHFGDGTRLSIL.

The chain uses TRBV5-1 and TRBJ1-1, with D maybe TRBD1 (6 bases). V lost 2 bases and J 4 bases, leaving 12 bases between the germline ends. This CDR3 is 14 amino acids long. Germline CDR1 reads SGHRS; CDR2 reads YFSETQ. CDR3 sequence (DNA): TGCGCCAGCAGCTTCACAGGGCGGGGCACTGAAGCTTTCTTT. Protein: CASSFTGRGTEAFF.

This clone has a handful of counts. CDR3 amino acids: CASSSRQGDTDTQYF. CDR3 sequence (DNA): TGCGCCAGCAGCTCTCGACAGGGAGATACAGATACGCAGTATTTT. The chain couples TRBV5-1 to TRBJ2-3; 7 positions agree with TRBD1. V was clipped by 3 bases and J by 3 bases; unmatched bases: 7. The CDR3 sequence is 15 residues long. The germline gives CDR1 SGHRS, CDR2 YFSETQ.

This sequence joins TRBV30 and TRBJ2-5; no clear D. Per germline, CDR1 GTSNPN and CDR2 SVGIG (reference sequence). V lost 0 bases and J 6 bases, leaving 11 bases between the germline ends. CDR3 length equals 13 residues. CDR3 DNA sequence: TGTGCCTGGAGTGTAAGCTCCGGCCAGACCCAGTACTTC. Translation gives CAWSVSSGQTQYF.

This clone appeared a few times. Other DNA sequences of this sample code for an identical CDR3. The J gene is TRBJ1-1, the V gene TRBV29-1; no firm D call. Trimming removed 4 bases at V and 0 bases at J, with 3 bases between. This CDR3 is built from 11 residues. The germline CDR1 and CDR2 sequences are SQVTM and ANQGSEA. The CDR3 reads CSVAVNTEAFF. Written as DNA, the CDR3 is TGCAGCGTTGCCGTGAACACTGAAGCTTTCTTT.

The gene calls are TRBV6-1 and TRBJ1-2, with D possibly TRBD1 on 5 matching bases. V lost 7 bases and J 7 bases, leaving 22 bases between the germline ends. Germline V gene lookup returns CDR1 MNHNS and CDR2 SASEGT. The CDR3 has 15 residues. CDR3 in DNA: TGTGCCAGCATGGGGACGACTAGGATTTTAAGTGGCTACACCTTC. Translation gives CASMGTTRILSGYTF.

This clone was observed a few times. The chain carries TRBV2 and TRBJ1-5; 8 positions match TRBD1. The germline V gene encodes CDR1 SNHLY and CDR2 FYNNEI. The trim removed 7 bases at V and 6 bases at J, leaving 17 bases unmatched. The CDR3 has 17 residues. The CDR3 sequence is CASKGAGRQGASQPQHF. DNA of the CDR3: TGTGCCAGCAAGGGAGCAGGGAGGCAGGGGGCGTCTCAGCCCCAGCATTTT.

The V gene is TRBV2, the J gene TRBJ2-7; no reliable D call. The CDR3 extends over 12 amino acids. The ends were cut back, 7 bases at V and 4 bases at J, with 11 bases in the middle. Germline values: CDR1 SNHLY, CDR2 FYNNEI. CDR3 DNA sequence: TGTGCCAGCAATGCTGGGTTATACGAGCAGTACTTC. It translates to CASNAGLYEQYF.

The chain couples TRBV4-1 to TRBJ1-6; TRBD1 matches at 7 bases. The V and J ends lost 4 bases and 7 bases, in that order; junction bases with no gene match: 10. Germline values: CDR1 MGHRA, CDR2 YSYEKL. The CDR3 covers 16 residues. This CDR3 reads CASSLYPGQPNSPLHF. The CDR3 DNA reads TGCGCCAGCAGCCTTTACCCGGGACAGCCAAATTCACCCCTCCACTTT.

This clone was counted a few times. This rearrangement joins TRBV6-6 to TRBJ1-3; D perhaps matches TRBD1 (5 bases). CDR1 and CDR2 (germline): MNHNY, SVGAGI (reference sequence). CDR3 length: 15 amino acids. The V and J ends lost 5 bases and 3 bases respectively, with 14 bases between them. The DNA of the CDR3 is TGTGCCAGCAGTCAGGACATGAGGTTTGGAAACACCATATATTTT. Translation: CASSQDMRFGNTIYF.

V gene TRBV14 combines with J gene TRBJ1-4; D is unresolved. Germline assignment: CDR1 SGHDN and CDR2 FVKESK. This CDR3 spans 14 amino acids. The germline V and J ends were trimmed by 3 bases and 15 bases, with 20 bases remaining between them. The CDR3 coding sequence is TGTGCCAGCAGCCACCCCAATGGTCCGAGTACGATGTTTTTT. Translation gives CASSHPNGPSTMFF. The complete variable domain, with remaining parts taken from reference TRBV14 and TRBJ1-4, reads EAGVTQFPSHSVIEKGQTVTLRCDPISGHDNLYWYRRVMGKEIKFLLHFVKESKQDESGMPNNRFLAERTGGTYSTLKVQPAELEDSGVYFCASSHPNGPSTMFFGSGTQLSVL.

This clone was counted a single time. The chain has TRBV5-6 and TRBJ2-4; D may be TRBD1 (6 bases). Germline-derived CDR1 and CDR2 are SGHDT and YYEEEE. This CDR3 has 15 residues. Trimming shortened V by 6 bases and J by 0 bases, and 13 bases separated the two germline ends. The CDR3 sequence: CASTLGTLAKNIQYF. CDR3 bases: TGTGCCAGCACCCTGGGGACACTAGCCAAAAACATTCAGTACTTC. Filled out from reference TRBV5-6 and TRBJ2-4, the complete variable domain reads DAGVTQSPTHLIKTRGQQVTLRCSPKSGHDTVSWYQQALGQGPQFIFQYYEEEERQRGNFPDRFSGHQFPNYSSELNVNALLLGDSALYLCASTLGTLAKNIQYFGAGTRLSVL.

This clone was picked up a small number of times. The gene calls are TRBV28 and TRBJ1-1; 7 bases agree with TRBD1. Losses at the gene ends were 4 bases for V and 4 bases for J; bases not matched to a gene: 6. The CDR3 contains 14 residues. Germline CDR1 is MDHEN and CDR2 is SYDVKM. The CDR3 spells CASSSSNRGTEAFF. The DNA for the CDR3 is TGTGCCAGCAGTTCCTCGAACAGGGGCACTGAAGCTTTCTTT.

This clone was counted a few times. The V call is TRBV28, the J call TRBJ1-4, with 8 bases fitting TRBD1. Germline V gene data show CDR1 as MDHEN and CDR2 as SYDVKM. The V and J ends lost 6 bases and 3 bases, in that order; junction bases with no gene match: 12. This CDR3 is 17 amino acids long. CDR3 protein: CASSRGQGFTANEKLFF. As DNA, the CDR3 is TGTGCCAGCAGCCGAGGACAGGGATTTACAGCTAATGAAAAACTGTTTTTT.

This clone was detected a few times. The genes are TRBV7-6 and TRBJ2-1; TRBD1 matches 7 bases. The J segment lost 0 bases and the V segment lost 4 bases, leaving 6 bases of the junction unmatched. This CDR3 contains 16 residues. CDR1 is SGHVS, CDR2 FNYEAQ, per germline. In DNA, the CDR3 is TGTGCCAGCAGCTCGGCACAGGGGAGCTCCTACAATGAGCAGTTCTTC. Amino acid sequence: CASSSAQGSSYNEQFF.

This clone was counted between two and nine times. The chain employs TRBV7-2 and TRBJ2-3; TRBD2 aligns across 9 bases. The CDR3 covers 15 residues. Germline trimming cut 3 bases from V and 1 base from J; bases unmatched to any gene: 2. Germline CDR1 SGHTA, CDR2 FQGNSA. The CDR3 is CASSFRTSGTDTQYF. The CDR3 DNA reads TGTGCCAGCAGCTTCCGGACTAGCGGCACAGATACGCAGTATTTT.